This TCR beta chain was captured by sequencing in a study of T cell responses to AZD1222 COVID-19 vaccine. Study summary: Doses given second, at about 4 or about 12 weeks, were pooled.

Germline V gene lookup returns CDR1 SGHNT and CDR2 YYREEE (reference sequence). The CDR3 sequence is 15 residues long. V was clipped by 4 bases and J by 2 bases, with 15 bases between them. This clone was seen a single time. The target antigen is unknown. Overall study findings and caveats: Clonal diversity may have been underestimated in mostly white British donors. The span of vaccine-associated CD4 TCRs extended across spike, with dominance at 160-218 and 743-854. Nearly half of spike-specific TCRs reportedly go after variant regions that carry no mutations.

The table came from immunoSEQ multiplex PCR; TCRdb's copy has only in-frame clones and leaves some out. Here the sample spans about 140,000 clones, 92% being singletons. The source of this sequence is an adult in good health. Sequencing was performed on peripheral blood, taken on day 0 of AZD1222 vaccination. The V call is TRBV5-4, the J call TRBJ1-2, with D possibly being TRBD1 (5 bases). CDR3 region: CASSPAGGVNYGYTF. The CDR3 DNA sequence: TGTGCCAGCAGCCCCGCCGGGGGGGTGAACTATGGCTACACCTTC.